The entry below describes one TCR beta chain. Antigen specificity is unknown. These data come from a study of T cell responses to AZD1222 COVID-19 vaccine. Study-level points and caveats: Mapped onto spike, vaccine-associated CD4 TCRs spanned it and were dominant at 160-218 and 743-854. Just 6 or 7 AZD1222 recipients were seropositive at baseline. There were repertoire samples only from the period after the peak T cell response.

The table came from immunoSEQ multiplex PCR; TCRdb's copy has only in-frame clones and leaves some out. The table records about 130,000 clones, over 75% of them present only once. The sample consisted of peripheral blood, taken on day 0 of MenACWY control vaccination. This TCR came from an adult in good health.

As DNA, the CDR3 is TGTGCCAGCAGCCTCGGGGGGGTCGGCTCCGAGCAGTACTTC. Protein: CASSLGGVGSEQYF. The chain couples TRBV6-5 to TRBJ2-7, with 8 positions matching TRBD2. Germline V gives CDR1 MNHEY, CDR2 SVGAGI. After removal of 6 bases from V and 6 bases from J, the junction contained 10 bases not matched to a gene. There are 14 residues in the CDR3.